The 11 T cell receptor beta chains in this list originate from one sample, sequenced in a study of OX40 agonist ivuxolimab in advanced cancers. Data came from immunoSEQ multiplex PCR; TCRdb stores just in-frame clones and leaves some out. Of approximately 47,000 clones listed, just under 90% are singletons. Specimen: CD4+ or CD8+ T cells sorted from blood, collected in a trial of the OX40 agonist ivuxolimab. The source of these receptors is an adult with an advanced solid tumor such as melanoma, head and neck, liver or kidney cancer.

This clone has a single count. The DNA of the CDR3 is TGTGCCAGTAGTATACTCGGGGGGACCAATGAGCAGTTCTTC. This encodes CASSILGGTNEQFF. The V call is TRBV19, the J call TRBJ2-1; 7 bases agree with TRBD2. The CDR3 is 14 residues long. From germline, CDR1 is LNHDA and CDR2 SQIVND (reference sequence). V gave up 2 bases and J gave up 6 bases; unmatched junction bases: 4.

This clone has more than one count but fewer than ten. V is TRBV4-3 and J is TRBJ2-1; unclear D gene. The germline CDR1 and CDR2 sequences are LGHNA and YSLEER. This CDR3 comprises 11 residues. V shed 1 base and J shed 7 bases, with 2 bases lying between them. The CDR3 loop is CASSQGNEQFF. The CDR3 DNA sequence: TGCGCCAGCAGCCAAGGGAATGAGCAGTTCTTC.

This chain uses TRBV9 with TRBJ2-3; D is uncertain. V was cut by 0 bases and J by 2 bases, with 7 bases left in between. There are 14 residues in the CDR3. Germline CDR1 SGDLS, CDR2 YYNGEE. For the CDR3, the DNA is TGTGCCAGCAGCGTAGTTGGCCCCACAGATACGCAGTATTTT. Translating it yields CASSVVGPTDTQYF.

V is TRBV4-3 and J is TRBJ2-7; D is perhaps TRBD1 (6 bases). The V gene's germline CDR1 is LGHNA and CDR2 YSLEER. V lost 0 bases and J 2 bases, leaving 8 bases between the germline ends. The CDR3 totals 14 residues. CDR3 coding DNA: TGCGCCAGCAGCCAAGATAACAGGGCCTACGAGCAGTACTTC. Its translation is CASSQDNRAYEQYF.

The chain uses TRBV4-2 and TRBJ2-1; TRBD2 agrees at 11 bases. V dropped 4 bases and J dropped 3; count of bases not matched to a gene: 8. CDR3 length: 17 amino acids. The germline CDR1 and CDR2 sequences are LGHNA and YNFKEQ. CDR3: CASSRTGLADNYNEQFF. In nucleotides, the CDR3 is TGTGCCAGCAGCCGAACGGGACTAGCGGATAACTACAATGAGCAGTTCTTC.

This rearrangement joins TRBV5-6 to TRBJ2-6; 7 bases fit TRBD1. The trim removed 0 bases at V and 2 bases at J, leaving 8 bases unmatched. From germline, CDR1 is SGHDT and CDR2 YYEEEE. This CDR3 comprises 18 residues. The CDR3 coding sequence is TGTGCCAGCAGCTTGGAGGACAGGTTGAAGGCTGGGGCCAACGTCCTGACTTTC. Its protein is CASSLEDRLKAGANVLTF.

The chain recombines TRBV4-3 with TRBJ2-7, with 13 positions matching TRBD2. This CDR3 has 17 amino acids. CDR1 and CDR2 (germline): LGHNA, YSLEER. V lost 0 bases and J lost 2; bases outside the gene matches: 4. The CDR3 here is CASSQDSGLAGAYEQYF. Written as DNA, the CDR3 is TGCGCCAGCAGCCAAGATTCCGGACTAGCGGGGGCCTACGAGCAGTACTTC.

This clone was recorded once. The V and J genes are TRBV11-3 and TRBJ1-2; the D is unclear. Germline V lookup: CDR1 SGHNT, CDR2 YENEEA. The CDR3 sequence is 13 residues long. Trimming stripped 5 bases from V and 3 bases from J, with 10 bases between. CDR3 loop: CASSRRNHYGYTF. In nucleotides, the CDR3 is TGTGCCAGCAGCCGCAGGAATCACTATGGCTACACCTTC.

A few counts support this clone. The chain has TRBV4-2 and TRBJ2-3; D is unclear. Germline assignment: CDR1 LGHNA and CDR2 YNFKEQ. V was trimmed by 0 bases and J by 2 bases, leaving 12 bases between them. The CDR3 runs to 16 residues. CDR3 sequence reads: CASSQDLHYDTDTQYF. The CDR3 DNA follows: TGTGCCAGCAGCCAAGATCTCCATTACGACACAGATACGCAGTATTTT.

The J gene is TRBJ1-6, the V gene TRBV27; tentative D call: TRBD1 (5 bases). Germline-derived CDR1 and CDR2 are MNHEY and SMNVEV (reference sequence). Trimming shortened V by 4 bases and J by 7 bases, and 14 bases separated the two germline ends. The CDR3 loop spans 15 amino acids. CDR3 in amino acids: CASSWSGGSNSPLHF. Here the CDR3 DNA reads TGTGCCAGCAGTTGGTCGGGGGGTAGCAATTCACCCCTCCACTTT.

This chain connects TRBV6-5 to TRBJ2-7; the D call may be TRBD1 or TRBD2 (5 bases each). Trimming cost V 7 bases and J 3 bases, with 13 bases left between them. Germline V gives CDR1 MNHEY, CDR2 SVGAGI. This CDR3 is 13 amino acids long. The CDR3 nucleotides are TGTGCCAGCACCCACGGGACCTTCTACGAGCAGTACTTC. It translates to CASTHGTFYEQYF.